What follows are 26 T cell receptor beta chains derived from one specimen sequenced in a study of human T cells and chemical hapten exposure. Time point here: patch test 2, 6 weeks after DPC sensitization. The treatment is: therapeutic diphenylcyclopropenone sensitization with weekly scalp DPC. TCRdb re-called the RACE reads through MiXCR, storing one row per CDR3 protein. This sample yields 110,000 to 150,000 distinct CDR3 sequences, of which about 12% are seen a single time; 1.2% to 1.5% belongs to the top ten. Sequencing used whole blood, obtained in connection with sensitization to the hapten diphenylcyclopropenone (DPC). All receptors derive from a woman between 45 and 65 years old with alopecia areata. Some clones in this sample may be carry-over from other donors' samples.

The chain is built from TRBV7-3 and TRBJ2-1; unclear D gene. CDR1 is SGHTA and CDR2 is FQGTGA in the germline V gene. Trimming removed 5 bases at V and 1 base at J, with 6 bases between. This CDR3 region has 13 residues. The CDR3 DNA sequence: TGTGCCAGCAGCGCCCAATCCTACAATGAGCAGTTCTTC. Its translation: CASSAQSYNEQFF.

At least ten counts were recorded for this clonotype. The chain links TRBV29-1 to TRBJ2-3; D gene unclear. The CDR3 loop spans 12 amino acids. Germline V lookup: CDR1 SQVTM, CDR2 ANQGSEA. V gave up 7 bases and J gave up 1 base, with 9 bases separating them. As DNA, the CDR3 is TGCAGCGGCCAATTGGGCACAGATACGCAGTATTTT. Translating it yields CSGQLGTDTQYF.

V usage is TRBV6-2 or TRBV6-3 and J usage is TRBJ2-5, with TRBD2 as a possible D gene (5 bases). V was pared by 2 bases and J by 5 bases, with 6 bases between. The CDR3 contains 12 residues. Germline V gene data show CDR1 as MNHEY and CDR2 as SVGEGT. Written as DNA, the CDR3 is TGTGCCAGCAGTTACAGGAGGGAGACCCAGTACTTC. Amino acid sequence: CASSYRRETQYF.

This clonotype was found a few times. The chain is built from TRBV24-1 and TRBJ2-1, with 9 nucleotides matching TRBD1. Per the germline V gene, CDR1 is KGHDR and CDR2 is SFDVKD. V was clipped by 4 bases and J by 1 base; unmatched bases: 7. The CDR3 totals 17 residues. CDR3 DNA: TGTGCCACCAGTGACCCCCCCGGGACAGGGTCCTACAATGAGCAGTTCTTC. As protein: CATSDPPGTGSYNEQFF.

In its sample, this clonotype was seen many times. This chain links TRBV20-1 with TRBJ1-1; D may be TRBD1 (6 bases). The CDR3 length is 14 residues. Germline CDR1 DFQATT, CDR2 SNEGSKA (reference sequence). The V gene lost 5 bases and the J gene lost 1 base, with 14 bases spanning the gap. CDR3 in DNA: TGCAGTGCTGGGGGCCCACAGAGGAACACTGAAGCTTTCTTT. It is translated as CSAGGPQRNTEAFF.

This clonotype has more than one count but fewer than ten. The chain combines TRBV6-2 or TRBV6-3 with TRBJ2-7; the D is unclear. Germline V gene lookup returns CDR1 MNHEY and CDR2 SVGEGT. The CDR3 is 12 amino acids. V shed 4 bases and J shed 3 bases, with 7 bases lying between them. The CDR3 sequence: CASSSSRYEQYF. The CDR3, as DNA: TGTGCCAGCAGTTCGTCCCGCTACGAGCAGTACTTC.

A single count supports this clonotype. A much larger clone lies one base from this, so it may be a read error. V is TRBV6-2 or TRBV6-3 and J is TRBJ2-1; TRBD2 matches 10 bases. Germline V gene data show CDR1 as MNHEY and CDR2 as SVGEGT. The CDR3 contains 15 residues. The CDR3 coding sequence is TGTGCCAGCAGCACGGGGGGACTAGCGATCGATGAGCAGATCTTC. It is translated as CASSTGGLAIDEQIF.

This chain joins TRBV28 and TRBJ1-1, with D hard to call. V gave up 6 bases and J gave up 7 bases, with 12 bases separating them. Germline V lookup: CDR1 MDHEN, CDR2 SYDVKM. CDR3 size: 12 residues. The chain's CDR3 is CASRPGRNEAFF. CDR3 sequence (DNA): TGTGCCAGCAGACCCGGGAGAAATGAAGCTTTCTTT.

This clonotype has a handful of counts. The rearrangement joins TRBV5-6 to TRBJ1-5; D not resolved. Per germline, CDR1 SGHDT and CDR2 YYEEEE. V shed 4 bases and J shed 7 bases, with 12 bases lying between them. CDR3 length: 13 amino acids. Here the CDR3 reads CASSRASGQPQHF. The DNA for the CDR3 is TGTGCCAGCAGCCGCGCCTCAGGCCAGCCCCAGCATTTT.

Many counts were recorded for this clonotype. V usage is TRBV15 and J usage is TRBJ2-7, with a possible D match to TRBD2 (6 bases). V lost 5 bases, J lost 0 bases, and 23 bases lay in between. The CDR3 consists of 18 residues. Germline assignment: CDR1 LNHNV and CDR2 YYDKDF (reference sequence). In DNA, the CDR3 is TGTGCCACCAGCGTCGGTCCTTCCTCCGGGACTCTCTCCTACGAGCAGTACTTC. As protein: CATSVGPSSGTLSYEQYF.

The V and J genes are TRBV5-1 and TRBJ2-5; TRBD1 matches 7 bases. CDR3 size: 15 residues. Germline lookup yields CDR1 SGHRS and CDR2 YFSETQ. V lost 4 bases, J lost 4 bases, and 10 bases stayed unmatched. The CDR3 loop reads CASSPGQVGIETQYF. As DNA, the CDR3 is TGCGCCAGCAGCCCCGGACAGGTTGGGATAGAGACCCAGTACTTC.

The chain recombines TRBV24-1 with TRBJ2-7; D possibly corresponds to TRBD2 (5 bases). The CDR3 loop spans 16 amino acids. Germline V gene data show CDR1 as KGHDR and CDR2 as SFDVKD. V was cut by 3 bases and J by 0 bases, with 14 bases left in between. The chain's CDR3 is CATSDASGGNSYEQYF. The CDR3 DNA follows: TGTGCCACCAGTGATGCCAGCGGAGGAAACTCCTACGAGCAGTACTTC.

The J gene is TRBJ1-2, the V gene TRBV6-5; possibly TRBD1 for D (5 bases). The CDR3 length is 17 residues. Germline V lookup: CDR1 MNHEY, CDR2 SVGAGI. The germline V and J ends were trimmed by 0 bases and 5 bases, with 19 bases remaining between them. This CDR3 is CASSYSQGLGGPYGYTF. CDR3 DNA sequence: TGTGCCAGCAGTTACTCCCAGGGCCTAGGAGGACCTTATGGCTACACCTTC.

This clonotype was picked up a small number of times. The J gene is TRBJ2-3, the V gene TRBV11-2, with D perhaps matching TRBD2 (6 bases). The length of the CDR3 is 13 residues. V gave up 4 bases and J gave up 6 bases, with 11 bases separating them. Per germline, CDR1 SGHAT and CDR2 FQNNGV. The DNA for the CDR3 is TGTGCCAGCAGCTCGGGGGTCCTGGATACGCAGTATTTT. Amino acids: CASSSGVLDTQYF.

This clonotype was detected once. The CDR3 bases are TGCAGCGTTGAAGATGGAGCAGGGAGGAACACCGGGGAGCTGTTTTTT. It specifies CSVEDGAGRNTGELFF. The genes are TRBV29-1 and TRBJ2-2; the D call may be TRBD1 or TRBD2 (5 bases each). The CDR3 is 16 residues long. Germline V gives CDR1 SQVTM, CDR2 ANQGSEA. V gave up 0 bases and J gave up 1 base, with 12 bases separating them.

The rearrangement uses TRBV2 and TRBJ1-6; 9 bases fit TRBD1. Per the germline V gene, CDR1 is SNHLY and CDR2 is FYNNEI. The length of the CDR3 is 14 residues. V dropped 7 bases and J dropped 6; count of bases not matched to a gene: 4. The CDR3 coding sequence is TGTGCCAGCATCCTGACAGGGGGTAATTCACCCCTCCACTTT. Encoded protein: CASILTGGNSPLHF. The full variable domain, rest sourced from reference TRBV2 and TRBJ1-6, is EPEVTQTPSHQVTQMGQEVILRCVPISNHLYFYWYRQILGQKVEFLVSFYNNEISEKSEIFDDQFSVERPDGSNFTLKIRSTKLEDSAMYFCASILTGGNSPLHFGNGTRLTVT.

The CDR3 DNA reads TGTGCCAGCCAGCCGCCGGGGGCCGCCTACGAGCAGTACTTC. Translation: CASQPPGAAYEQYF. The chain combines TRBV28 with TRBJ2-7; D may match TRBD1 or TRBD2 (6 bases each). The CDR3 is 14 residues long. Germline CDR1 reads MDHEN; CDR2 reads SYDVKM. Trimming cost V 8 bases and J 2 bases, with 16 bases left between them.

This clonotype was seen a few times. The rearrangement links TRBV6-2 or TRBV6-3 to TRBJ2-3; either TRBD1 or TRBD2 may supply D (5 bases each). The germline gives CDR1 MNHEY, CDR2 SVGEGT. CDR3 size: 18 residues. Trimming pared 2 bases from V and 0 bases from J, leaving 18 bases between. The CDR3 sequence is CASSYPPGLGVSTDTQYF. The CDR3 DNA is TGTGCCAGCAGTTACCCCCCTGGTCTGGGGGTTAGCACAGATACGCAGTATTTT.

The gene calls are TRBV19 and TRBJ2-5; 7 bases fit TRBD1. Germline CDR1 LNHDA, CDR2 SQIVND (reference sequence). With V trimmed by 6 bases and J by 1 base, 11 bases remained unmatched. This CDR3 comprises 16 residues. The CDR3 spells CASRSWGTALQETQYF. The CDR3 DNA follows: TGTGCCAGTAGGTCGTGGGGGACAGCCCTCCAAGAGACCCAGTACTTC. Variable domain in full (rest from reference TRBV19 and TRBJ2-5): DGGITQSPKYLFRKEGQNVTLSCEQNLNHDAMYWYRQDPGQGLRLIYYSQIVNDFQKGDIAEGYSVSREKKESFPLTVTSAQKNPTAFYLCASRSWGTALQETQYFGPGTRLLVL.

This clonotype has ten or more counts. J is TRBJ1-1 and V is TRBV27; the match to TRBD1 covers 10 bases. CDR1 MNHEY and CDR2 SMNVEV come from the germline V gene (reference sequence). This CDR3 is 14 amino acids long. The junction had 5 bases not matched to a gene; V was cut back by 5 bases and J by 5 bases. The CDR3 DNA reads TGTGCCAGCAGTCGGACAGGGGGATATACTGAAGCTTTCTTT. Amino acid sequence: CASSRTGGYTEAFF.

The chain employs TRBV6-2 or TRBV6-3 and TRBJ1-4, with no clear D. The CDR3 is 13 amino acids. The V and J ends lost 3 bases and 8 bases respectively, with 10 bases between them. The germline V gene encodes CDR1 MNHEY and CDR2 SVGEGT. CDR3 sequence: CASSYTGNEKLFF. CDR3 nucleotides: TGTGCCAGCAGTTATACCGGAAACGAAAAACTGTTTTTT.

This clonotype came up many times. The V and J genes are TRBV7-2 and TRBJ2-7, with D tentatively TRBD2 (6 bases). V lost 5 bases to trimming and J lost 7 bases, with 15 bases between them. This CDR3 spans 13 amino acids. Germline V gene data show CDR1 as SGHTA and CDR2 as FQGNSA. The DNA of the CDR3 is TGTGCCAGCAGCCCTTACGGGAGCAAGGAGCAGTACTTC. Translated, it gives CASSPYGSKEQYF.

This chain connects TRBV5-1 to TRBJ2-5; either TRBD1 or TRBD2 may fit D (5 bases each). The CDR3 runs 14 residues. V shed 4 bases and J shed 5 bases, with 15 bases lying between them. Germline V CDR1 and CDR2: SGHRS, YFSETQ. The CDR3 DNA reads as TGCGCCAGCAGCACGGGCCCACGGGACGAGACCCAGTACTTC. Protein: CASSTGPRDETQYF.

There are many counts of this clonotype. This chain links TRBV29-1 with TRBJ1-5; no clear D. V dropped 4 bases and J dropped 0 bases, with 4 bases sitting between them. CDR3 length equals 12 residues. Germline loops: CDR1 SQVTM, CDR2 ANQGSEA. The CDR3 DNA is TGCAGCGTTGGATATAGCAATCAGCCCCAGCATTTT. It codes for CSVGYSNQPQHF.

This clonotype was seen only a few times. This chain uses TRBV7-2 with TRBJ2-5, with a possible D match to TRBD2 (5 bases). V dropped 0 bases and J dropped 5 bases, with 19 bases sitting between them. Germline V gene data show CDR1 as SGHTA and CDR2 as FQGNSA. The CDR3 has 17 residues. CDR3: CASSLATLTGRGETQYF. The CDR3 bases are TGTGCCAGCAGCTTAGCTACACTCACTGGGAGAGGGGAGACCCAGTACTTC. The entire variable domain, with the rest obtained from reference TRBV7-2 and TRBJ2-5, is as follows: GAGVSQSPSNKVTEKGKDVELRCDPISGHTALYWYRQSLGQGLEFLIYFQGNSAPDKSGLPSDRFSAERTGGSVSTLTIQRTQQEDSAVYLCASSLATLTGRGETQYFGPGTRLLVL.

This chain connects TRBV6-6 to TRBJ2-7; D not certain. V was pared by 5 bases and J by 1 base, with 9 bases between. The CDR3 is 13 residues long. Germline lookup yields CDR1 MNHNY and CDR2 SVGAGI (reference sequence). The CDR3 DNA reads TGTGCCAGCAGTCAGGCTAATTCCTACGAGCAGTACTTC. Its protein product is CASSQANSYEQYF.